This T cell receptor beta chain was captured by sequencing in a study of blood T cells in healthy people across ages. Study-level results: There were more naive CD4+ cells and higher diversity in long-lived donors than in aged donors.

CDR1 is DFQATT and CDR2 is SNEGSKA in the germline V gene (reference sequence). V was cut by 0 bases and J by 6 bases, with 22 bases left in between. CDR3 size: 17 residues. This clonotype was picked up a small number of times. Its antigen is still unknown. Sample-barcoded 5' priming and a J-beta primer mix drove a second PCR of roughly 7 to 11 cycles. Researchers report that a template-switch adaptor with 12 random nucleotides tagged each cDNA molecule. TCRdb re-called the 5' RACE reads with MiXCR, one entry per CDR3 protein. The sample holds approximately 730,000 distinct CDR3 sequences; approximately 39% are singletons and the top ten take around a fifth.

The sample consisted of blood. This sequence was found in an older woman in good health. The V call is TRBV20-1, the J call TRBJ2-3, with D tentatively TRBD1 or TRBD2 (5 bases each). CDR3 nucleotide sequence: TGCAGTGCTAGAGACCTTGAGATTCCGTCGAGGGGCGATACGCAGTATTTT. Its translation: CSARDLEIPSRGDTQYF.